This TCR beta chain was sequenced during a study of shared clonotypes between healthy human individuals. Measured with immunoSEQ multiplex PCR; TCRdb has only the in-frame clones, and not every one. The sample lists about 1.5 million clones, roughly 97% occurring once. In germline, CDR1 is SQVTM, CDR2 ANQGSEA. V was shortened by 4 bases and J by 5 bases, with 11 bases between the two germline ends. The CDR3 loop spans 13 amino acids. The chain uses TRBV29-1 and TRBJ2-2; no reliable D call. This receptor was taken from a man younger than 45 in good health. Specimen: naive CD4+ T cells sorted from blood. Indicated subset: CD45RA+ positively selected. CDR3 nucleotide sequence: TGCAGCGTTGGGTTTGTTTGGACCGGGGAGCTGTTTTTT. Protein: CSVGFVWTGELFF.